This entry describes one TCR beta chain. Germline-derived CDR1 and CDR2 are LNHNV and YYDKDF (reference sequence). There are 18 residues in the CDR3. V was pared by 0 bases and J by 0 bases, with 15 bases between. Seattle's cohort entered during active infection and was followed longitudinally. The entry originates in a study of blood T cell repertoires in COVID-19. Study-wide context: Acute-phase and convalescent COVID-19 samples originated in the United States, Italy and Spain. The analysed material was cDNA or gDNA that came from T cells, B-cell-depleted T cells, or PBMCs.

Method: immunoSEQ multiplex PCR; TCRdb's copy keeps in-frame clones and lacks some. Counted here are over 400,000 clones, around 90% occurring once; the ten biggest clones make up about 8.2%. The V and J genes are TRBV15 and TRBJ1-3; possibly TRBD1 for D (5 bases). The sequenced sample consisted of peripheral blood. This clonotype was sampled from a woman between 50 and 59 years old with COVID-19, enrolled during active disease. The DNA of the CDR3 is TGTGCCACCAGCAGAGATGGGCACAGGTCCGACTCTGGAAACACCATATATTTT. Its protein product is CATSRDGHRSDSGNTIYF.